Listed here are 15 T cell receptor beta chains from one sample, sequenced in a study of cytomegalovirus exposure and HLA in healthy donors. Assay: immunoSEQ multiplex PCR; the TCRdb copy retains only in-frame clones and omits some. The sample lists 180,000 or so clones, about 83% seen once, with 1.4% in the top ten. The sequenced sample was PBMCs. The receptors originated from a woman aged 25 to 39 in good health and CMV-seronegative.

The table lists this clone with a few counts. CDR3 in amino acids: CASDYSNTGELFF. In DNA form, the CDR3 reads TGTGCCAGCGACTACTCGAACACCGGGGAGCTGTTTTTT. The rearrangement uses TRBV2 and TRBJ2-2; TRBD2 might be the D (5 bases). The V and J ends lost 8 bases and 0 bases respectively, with 7 bases between them. The CDR3 has 13 amino acids. Per the germline V gene, CDR1 is SNHLY and CDR2 is FYNNEI. Looking up the rest from reference TRBV2 and TRBJ2-2 gives the full variable domain: EPEVTQTPSHQVTQMGQEVILRCVPISNHLYFYWYRQILGQKVEFLVSFYNNEISEKSEIFDDQFSVERPDGSNFTLKIRSTKLEDSAMYFCASDYSNTGELFFGEGSRLTVL.

This clone was observed a single time. The genes are TRBV6-1 and TRBJ1-4, with D perhaps matching TRBD1 (6 bases). CDR3 size: 14 residues. Deletions cut 1 base from V and 5 bases from J, with 8 bases between. The germline V gene has CDR1 MNHNS and CDR2 SASEGT. The CDR3 DNA sequence: TGTGCCAGCAGTGAAGGGACAGAAAATGAAAAACTGTTTTTT. This gives the protein CASSEGTENEKLFF.

V gene TRBV6-6 combines with J gene TRBJ2-1, with 9 bases lining up with TRBD2. Per germline, CDR1 MNHNY and CDR2 SVGAGI (reference sequence). The V and J ends lost 0 bases and 1 base, in that order; junction bases with no gene match: 1. This CDR3 spans 16 amino acids. The CDR3 reads CASSYSGLASYNEQFF. The CDR3 region has the DNA TGTGCCAGCAGTTACTCGGGACTAGCTTCCTACAATGAGCAGTTCTTC.

The chain combines TRBV4-3 with TRBJ2-1, with 16 bases that match TRBD2. The CDR3 loop spans 20 amino acids. Germline lookup yields CDR1 LGHNA and CDR2 YSLEER. J lost 0 bases, V lost 4 bases, and 9 bases had no gene match. Here the CDR3 DNA reads TGCGCCAGCAGCCCTGGGGGACTAGCGGGGGGGCCTCACTCCTACAATGAGCAGTTCTTC. It specifies CASSPGGLAGGPHSYNEQFF.

The rearrangement uses TRBV5-1 and TRBJ2-5, with D uncertain. Germline-derived CDR1 and CDR2 are SGHRS and YFSETQ. The V end was cut by 7 bases, the J end by 0 bases, with 10 bases between. This CDR3 region has 13 residues. CDR3 in amino acids: CASADTNQETQYF. CDR3 DNA: TGCGCCAGCGCAGATACAAACCAAGAGACCCAGTACTTC.

The chain has TRBV2 and TRBJ1-2; 7 bases align to TRBD1. From germline, CDR1 is SNHLY and CDR2 FYNNEI. V shed 6 bases, J shed 6 bases, and the junction held 4 bases outside the gene matches. This CDR3 region has 12 residues. This chain's CDR3 is CASSVTGDGYTF. The CDR3 DNA is TGTGCCAGCAGCGTCACAGGGGATGGCTACACCTTC.

V usage is TRBV7-2 and J usage is TRBJ1-6; TRBD1 might be the D (6 bases). This CDR3 has 19 residues. The V end was cut by 6 bases, the J end by 2 bases, with 23 bases between. Looked up from germline, CDR1 is SGHTA and CDR2 is FQGNSA. CDR3 protein: CASRNWGLDRSPYNSPLHF. CDR3 coding DNA: TGTGCCAGCAGGAACTGGGGGCTCGACAGGAGCCCCTATAATTCACCCCTCCACTTT.

The chain carries TRBV30 and TRBJ1-6; D is ambiguous. Germline assignment: CDR1 GTSNPN and CDR2 SVGIG (reference sequence). The CDR3 has 12 amino acids. DNA of the CDR3: TGTGCTCTGGAGGGAAATAATTCACCCCTCCACTTT. Its translation: CALEGNNSPLHF.

The V and J genes are TRBV4-2 and TRBJ2-5, with D maybe TRBD2 (5 bases). Per the germline V gene, CDR1 is LGHNA and CDR2 is YNFKEQ. The CDR3 has 15 residues. Trimming took 4 bases from V and 2 from J, leaving 14 bases between them. The CDR3 here is CASSPQTGDQETQYF. Here the CDR3 DNA reads TGTGCCAGCAGCCCACAAACCGGGGATCAAGAGACCCAGTACTTC.

The CDR3 nucleotides read TGTGCCAGCAGTGATTCCCTTCGGGGGAGCTCCTATAATTCACCCCTCCACTTT. Amino acids: CASSDSLRGSSYNSPLHF. The rearrangement links TRBV6-1 to TRBJ1-6; D might be TRBD1 (5 bases). The ends were cut back, 3 bases at V and 0 bases at J, with 15 bases in the middle. Germline V lookup: CDR1 MNHNS, CDR2 SASEGT. The CDR3 is 18 amino acids.

The V call is TRBV5-6, the J call TRBJ1-2; D unclear. The CDR3 has 16 residues. The V gene's germline CDR1 is SGHDT and CDR2 YYEEEE. Trimming pared 0 bases from V and 4 bases from J, leaving 16 bases between. DNA of the CDR3: TGTGCCAGCAGCTTGGTCACAGCCCCCAGTTCCTATGGCTACACCTTC. Its protein product is CASSLVTAPSSYGYTF.

This chain connects TRBV5-1 to TRBJ1-2, with 9 bases that match TRBD1. CDR1 is SGHRS and CDR2 is YFSETQ in the germline V gene. The CDR3 loop spans 18 amino acids. Trimming took 4 bases from V and 1 from J; bases not matched to a gene: 14. The CDR3 nucleotides are TGCGCCAGCAGCCCTACTAGGAGGGACAGGGAACTTAACTATGGCTACACCTTC. It is translated as CASSPTRRDRELNYGYTF.

The J gene is TRBJ1-5, the V gene TRBV15; 8 bases align to TRBD1. With V trimmed by 5 bases and J by 0 bases, 9 bases remained unmatched. The germline CDR1 and CDR2 sequences are LNHNV and YYDKDF (reference sequence). The length of the CDR3 is 17 residues. CDR3 in DNA: TGTGCCACCAGCGAAGGACAGGGACTCCATAGCAATCAGCCCCAGCATTTT. Its translation: CATSEGQGLHSNQPQHF.

J is TRBJ2-5 and V is TRBV15; D uncertain. CDR1 is LNHNV, CDR2 YYDKDF, per germline (reference sequence). The CDR3 is made up of 13 amino acids. V was clipped by 0 bases and J by 4 bases, with 6 bases between them. The CDR3 protein is CATSRDRSETQYF. CDR3 coding DNA: TGTGCCACCAGCAGAGACAGGTCAGAGACCCAGTACTTC.

This clone was recorded once. The V and J genes are TRBV6-5 and TRBJ2-1; TRBD2 aligns across 7 bases. Germline lookup yields CDR1 MNHEY and CDR2 SVGAGI. With V trimmed by 0 bases and J by 3 bases, 5 bases remained unmatched. CDR3 size: 16 residues. The CDR3 loop is CASSYSASGGYNEQFF. DNA of the CDR3: TGTGCCAGCAGTTACTCGGCCTCGGGGGGCTACAATGAGCAGTTCTTC.